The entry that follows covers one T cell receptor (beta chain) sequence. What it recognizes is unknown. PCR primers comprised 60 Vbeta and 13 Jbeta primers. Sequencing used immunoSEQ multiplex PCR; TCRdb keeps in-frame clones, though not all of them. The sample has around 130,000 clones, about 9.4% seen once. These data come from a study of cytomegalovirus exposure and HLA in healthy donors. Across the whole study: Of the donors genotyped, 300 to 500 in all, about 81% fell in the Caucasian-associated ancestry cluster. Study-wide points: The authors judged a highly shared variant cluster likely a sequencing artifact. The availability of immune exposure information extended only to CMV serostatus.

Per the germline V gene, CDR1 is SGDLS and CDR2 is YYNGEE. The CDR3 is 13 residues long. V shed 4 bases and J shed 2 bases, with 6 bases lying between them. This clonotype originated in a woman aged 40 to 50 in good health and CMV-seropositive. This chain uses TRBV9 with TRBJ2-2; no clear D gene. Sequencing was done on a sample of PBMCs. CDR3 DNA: TGTGCCAGCAGCAACACCAACACCGGGGAGCTGTTTTTT. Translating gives CASSNTNTGELFF.